The sequence of this T cell receptor (beta chain) was determined in a study of lymphopenia after photon versus proton radiotherapy. With regard to this clone: Its antigen is not known.

The table came from immunoSEQ multiplex PCR; TCRdb's copy has only in-frame clones and leaves some out. The table has some 42,000 clones, over 75% seen once; the top ten hold under 25%. Study-level findings and limits: Oligoclonal CD8+ Temra expansion after nadir drove photon patients' diversity drop. Only patients who died were analyzed for survival; proton advantage is unproven. A bigger post-nadir fall in TCR diversity correlated inversely with survival time in deceased patients. Photon-treated patients lost naive T cells and TCR diversity; proton-treated stayed stable.

Per the germline V gene, CDR1 is SGDLS and CDR2 is YYNGEE. The trim removed 1 base at V and 7 bases at J, leaving 5 bases unmatched. This CDR3 contains 16 residues. The TCR originated in a woman in her 70s with pancreatic cancer. The sequences come from peripheral blood, collected from a patient treated with proton-based radiotherapy. V is TRBV9 and J is TRBJ2-2; 12 bases match TRBD2. CDR3 protein: CASSVLAGGSGGELFF. CDR3 in DNA: TGTGCCAGCAGCGTACTAGCGGGAGGGTCTGGCGGGGAGCTGTTTTTT.